The 24 T cell receptor beta chains presented below share a single source sample, sequenced in a study of technical replicates of blood from a few donors. The protocol was immunoSEQ multiplex PCR, while the TCRdb copy is restricted to in-frame clones and leaves out a portion. This table holds around 92,000 clones, about 96% found once. Material for sequencing was T cells isolated from PBMCs. These receptors were taken from a human donor in good health.

The chain carries TRBV5-8 and TRBJ1-1, with D unclear. CDR3 length: 17 residues. CDR1 is SGHTS, CDR2 YDEGEE, per germline. V dropped 2 bases and J dropped 0 bases, with 17 bases sitting between them. The chain's CDR3 is CASSFRYDITLNTEAFF. CDR3 sequence (DNA): TGTGCCAGCAGCTTCAGATACGACATAACATTGAACACTGAAGCTTTCTTT.

Here the CDR3 reads CASSGTTYGYTF. The CDR3 bases are TGTGCCAGCAGCGGGACAACTTATGGCTACACCTTC. V gene TRBV6-5 combines with J gene TRBJ1-2; D is perhaps TRBD1 (6 bases). The CDR3 sequence is 12 residues long. The V and J ends lost 6 bases and 5 bases respectively, with 10 bases between them. CDR1 is MNHEY, CDR2 SVGAGI, per germline.

V gene TRBV7-6 combines with J gene TRBJ1-1, with 7 bases aligning to TRBD1. From germline, CDR1 is SGHVS and CDR2 FNYEAQ. The CDR3 consists of 15 residues. J was trimmed by 2 bases and V by 6 bases; bases with no gene match: 9. This CDR3 reads CASSSYTGVNTEAFF. CDR3 bases: TGTGCCAGCAGTTCCTACACAGGGGTAAACACTGAAGCTTTCTTT.

This rearrangement joins TRBV5-6 to TRBJ2-3; 8 bases line up with TRBD1. The CDR3 consists of 15 residues. Germline V gene sequence: CDR1 SGHDT, CDR2 YYEEEE. With V trimmed by 5 bases and J by 7 bases, 12 bases remained unmatched. CDR3 DNA sequence: TGTGCCAGCAGTCGCCCAGGGGGCGCAGCACATACGCAGTATTTT. It specifies CASSRPGGAAHTQYF.

The rearrangement links TRBV5-1 to TRBJ2-2; D is possibly TRBD2 (5 bases). The CDR3 sequence is 15 residues long. Per germline, CDR1 SGHRS and CDR2 YFSETQ. V was shortened by 0 bases and J by 4 bases, with 10 bases between the two germline ends. The CDR3 sequence is CASSLVDSFTGELFF. The CDR3 DNA reads TGCGCCAGCAGCTTGGTGGACTCGTTCACCGGGGAGCTGTTTTTT.

The rearrangement joins TRBV6-5 to TRBJ1-1, with D possibly matching TRBD1 (6 bases). The length of the CDR3 is 13 residues. Germline CDR1 and CDR2: MNHEY and SVGAGI. The V gene lost 5 bases and the J gene lost 3 bases, with 10 bases spanning the gap. CDR3 loop: CASSPHRDTEAFF. The DNA of the CDR3 is TGTGCCAGCAGTCCCCACAGGGACACTGAAGCTTTCTTT.

The V and J genes are TRBV5-1 and TRBJ2-2; 7 nucleotides agree with TRBD2. This CDR3 contains 16 residues. Germline values: CDR1 SGHRS, CDR2 YFSETQ. V trimming: 0 bases; J trimming: 1 base; junction bases outside the gene matches: 3. This CDR3 reads CASSLAGGRNTGELFF. The CDR3 DNA follows: TGCGCCAGCAGCTTGGCCGGGGGGAGGAACACCGGGGAGCTGTTTTTT. The full variable domain, completed using reference TRBV5-1 and TRBJ2-2, is KAGVTQTPRYLIKTRGQQVTLSCSPISGHRSVSWYQQTPGQGLQFLFEYFSETQRNKGNFPGRFSGRQFSNSRSEMNVSTLELGDSALYLCASSLAGGRNTGELFFGEGSRLTVL.

This chain uses TRBV10-2 with TRBJ2-2; TRBD2 matches at 9 bases. V lost 10 bases and J lost 4; bases outside the gene matches: 13. There are 16 residues in the CDR3. Germline V lookup: CDR1 WSHSY, CDR2 SAAADI. CDR3 residues: CATLDGGTSPTGELFF. CDR3 nucleotide sequence: TGCGCCACCCTTGATGGGGGGACTAGCCCCACCGGGGAGCTGTTTTTT.

This rearrangement joins TRBV10-3 to TRBJ2-3, with 7 bases lining up with TRBD2. V gave up 7 bases and J gave up 4 bases; unmatched junction bases: 2. Germline CDR1 is ENHRY and CDR2 is SYGVKD. CDR3 length equals 12 residues. CDR3 DNA sequence: TGTGCCATCATGGGGAGGGCAGATACGCAGTATTTT. Its protein is CAIMGRADTQYF.

The chain links TRBV27 to TRBJ1-1, with 11 bases aligning to TRBD1. Germline V lookup: CDR1 MNHEY, CDR2 SMNVEV (reference sequence). Unmatched junction bases numbered 6, after V lost 5 bases and J lost 1 base. The CDR3 runs 16 residues. The CDR3 region has the DNA TGTGCCAGCAGTCCCGGGACAGGGGGGGGGAACACTGAAGCTTTCTTT. This gives the protein CASSPGTGGGNTEAFF.

J is TRBJ2-5 and V is TRBV14; the match to TRBD1 covers 9 bases. CDR1 and CDR2 from the germline V gene are SGHDN and FVKESK. After removal of 2 bases from V and 5 bases from J, the junction contained 6 bases not matched to a gene. The CDR3 is 15 residues long. The CDR3 nucleotides read TGTGCCAGCAGCCAAAACAGGGGGCCCAGGGAGACCCAGTACTTC. Translation gives CASSQNRGPRETQYF. The full variable domain, completed using reference TRBV14 and TRBJ2-5, is EAGVTQFPSHSVIEKGQTVTLRCDPISGHDNLYWYRRVMGKEIKFLLHFVKESKQDESGMPNNRFLAERTGGTYSTLKVQPAELEDSGVYFCASSQNRGPRETQYFGPGTRLLVL.

This clone was found once. The chain employs TRBV7-9 and TRBJ1-3, with D unresolved. The CDR3 covers 17 residues. Germline V gene lookup returns CDR1 SEHNR and CDR2 FQNEAQ (reference sequence). Trimming shortened V by 5 bases and J by 2 bases, and 19 bases separated the two germline ends. The CDR3 DNA reads as TGTGCCAGCAGCCCGGAGAGGGTCCGGAGGACTGGAAACACCATATATTTT. Translated, it gives CASSPERVRRTGNTIYF. The entire variable domain, with the rest obtained from reference TRBV7-9 and TRBJ1-3, is as follows: DTGVSQNPRHKITKRGQNVTFRCDPISEHNRLYWYRQTLGQGPEFLTYFQNEAQLEKSRLLSDRFSAERPKGSFSTLEIQRTEQGDSAMYLCASSPERVRRTGNTIYFGEGSWLTVV.

The genes are TRBV28 and TRBJ1-6; TRBD1 matches at 11 bases. The V and J ends lost 3 bases and 9 bases, in that order; junction bases with no gene match: 4. The CDR3 has 15 residues. The germline V gene has CDR1 MDHEN and CDR2 SYDVKM. As DNA, the CDR3 is TGTGCCAGCAGTTTTGGACAGGGGGCTGGTTCACCCCTCCACTTT. Residues: CASSFGQGAGSPLHF. Filled out from reference TRBV28 and TRBJ1-6, the complete variable domain reads DVKVTQSSRYLVKRTGEKVFLECVQDMDHENMFWYRQDPGLGLRLIYFSYDVKMKEKGDIPEGYSVSREKKERFSLILESASTNQTSMYLCASSFGQGAGSPLHFGNGTRLTVT.

The J gene is TRBJ1-3, the V gene TRBV30; D unresolved. CDR1 and CDR2 (germline): GTSNPN, SVGIG (reference sequence). This CDR3 contains 11 residues. Trimming shortened V by 8 bases and J by 0 bases, and 5 bases separated the two germline ends. CDR3 in amino acids: CAEDSGNTIYF. The CDR3 nucleotides read TGTGCCGAGGACTCTGGAAACACCATATATTTT.

V is TRBV11-2 and J is TRBJ2-7; possible D gene TRBD1, 6 bases. This CDR3 has 15 amino acids. Trimming removed 5 bases at V and 1 base at J, with 15 bases between. CDR1 is SGHAT and CDR2 is FQNNGV in the germline V gene. This CDR3 is CASSPITGRSYEQYF. As DNA, the CDR3 is TGTGCCAGCAGCCCAATCACAGGGCGGTCCTACGAGCAGTACTTC.

This chain joins TRBV7-9 and TRBJ1-4, with no clear D. This CDR3 has 15 amino acids. Germline CDR1 is SEHNR and CDR2 is FQNEAQ (reference sequence). Trimming stripped 5 bases from V and 6 bases from J, with 16 bases between. The CDR3 bases are TGTGCCAGCAGCACGGCCTTGGGAGTCTATGAAAAACTGTTTTTT. Its translation: CASSTALGVYEKLFF.

The chain links TRBV11-2 to TRBJ2-1; 9 nucleotides line up with TRBD2. Germline loops: CDR1 SGHAT, CDR2 FQNNGV. The CDR3 length is 16 residues. The ends lost 5 bases at V and 4 bases at J; junction bases unmatched: 9. The CDR3 protein is CASSPRLAGIYNEQFF. The CDR3 DNA follows: TGTGCCAGCAGCCCACGTCTAGCGGGGATTTACAATGAGCAGTTCTTC.

The V call is TRBV19, the J call TRBJ1-1; 7 positions agree with TRBD1. V gave up 4 bases and J gave up 1 base; unmatched junction bases: 6. Germline lookup yields CDR1 LNHDA and CDR2 SQIVND (reference sequence). There are 15 residues in the CDR3. The CDR3 sequence: CASSRAGTENTEAFF. The CDR3 coding sequence is TGTGCCAGTAGTAGGGCCGGGACAGAGAACACTGAAGCTTTCTTT.

The chain uses TRBV19 and TRBJ2-7; maybe TRBD2 (7 bases). Germline V gene data show CDR1 as LNHDA and CDR2 as SQIVND (reference sequence). CDR3 length: 13 amino acids. V was cut by 3 bases and J by 6 bases, with 12 bases left in between. Here the CDR3 DNA reads TGTGCCAGTAGTATGGGGGGGGCCTTCGAGCAGTACTTC. This translates into CASSMGGAFEQYF.

V usage is TRBV7-2 and J usage is TRBJ2-5; D perhaps matches TRBD2 (6 bases). The CDR3 runs 15 residues. V lost 5 bases, J lost 5 bases, and 18 bases lay in between. Germline-derived CDR1 and CDR2 are SGHTA and FQGNSA. CDR3 region: CASSVTSGRGETQYF. The DNA of the CDR3 is TGTGCCAGCAGCGTAACGAGCGGTCGGGGGGAGACCCAGTACTTC. The full variable domain, completed using reference TRBV7-2 and TRBJ2-5, is GAGVSQSPSNKVTEKGKDVELRCDPISGHTALYWYRQSLGQGLEFLIYFQGNSAPDKSGLPSDRFSAERTGGSVSTLTIQRTQQEDSAVYLCASSVTSGRGETQYFGPGTRLLVL.

The V gene is TRBV2, the J gene TRBJ2-4, with a possible D match to TRBD2 (6 bases). With 4 bases removed from V and 2 bases from J, the gap between germline ends came to 18 bases. Germline assignment: CDR1 SNHLY and CDR2 FYNNEI. The CDR3 totals 17 residues. The CDR3 sequence is CASSGLGGSTTKNIQYF. The CDR3 region has the DNA TGTGCCAGCAGTGGGTTGGGAGGTAGCACGACCAAAAACATTCAGTACTTC. Drawing the rest from reference TRBV2 and TRBJ2-4, the complete variable domain is EPEVTQTPSHQVTQMGQEVILRCVPISNHLYFYWYRQILGQKVEFLVSFYNNEISEKSEIFDDQFSVERPDGSNFTLKIRSTKLEDSAMYFCASSGLGGSTTKNIQYFGAGTRLSVL.

The V call is TRBV4-2, the J call TRBJ2-2, with 12 positions matching TRBD2. The germline V gene has CDR1 LGHNA and CDR2 YNFKEQ. The junction had 2 bases not matched to a gene; V was cut back by 0 bases and J by 6 bases. The length of the CDR3 is 16 residues. CDR3 DNA: TGTGCCAGCAGCCAAGAGACTAGCGGGGGACCCGGGGAGCTGTTTTTT. Protein product: CASSQETSGGPGELFF.

This clone has just one count. This sequence joins TRBV7-6 and TRBJ2-3, with 7 nucleotides matching TRBD2. In germline, CDR1 is SGHVS, CDR2 FNYEAQ. The V gene end was trimmed by 3 bases and the J gene end by 0 bases; junction bases not matched to a gene: 9. The length of the CDR3 is 17 residues. The CDR3 reads CASSLGLSSGSTDTQYF. Here the CDR3 DNA reads TGTGCCAGCAGCTTGGGTTTGTCTAGCGGTAGCACAGATACGCAGTATTTT. Looking up the rest from reference TRBV7-6 and TRBJ2-3 gives the full variable domain: GAGVSQSPRYKVTKRGQDVALRCDPISGHVSLYWYRQALGQGPEFLTYFNYEAQQDKSGLPNDRFSAERPEGSISTLTIQRTEQRDSAMYRCASSLGLSSGSTDTQYFGPGTRLTVL.

The chain couples TRBV27 to TRBJ2-2, with D uncertain. The CDR3 is 14 amino acids. Per germline, CDR1 MNHEY and CDR2 SMNVEV (reference sequence). V was clipped by 5 bases and J by 6 bases, with 13 bases between them. CDR3 region: CASSLSGYAGELFF. In nucleotides, the CDR3 is TGTGCCAGCAGTCTGTCAGGATACGCCGGGGAGCTGTTTTTT.